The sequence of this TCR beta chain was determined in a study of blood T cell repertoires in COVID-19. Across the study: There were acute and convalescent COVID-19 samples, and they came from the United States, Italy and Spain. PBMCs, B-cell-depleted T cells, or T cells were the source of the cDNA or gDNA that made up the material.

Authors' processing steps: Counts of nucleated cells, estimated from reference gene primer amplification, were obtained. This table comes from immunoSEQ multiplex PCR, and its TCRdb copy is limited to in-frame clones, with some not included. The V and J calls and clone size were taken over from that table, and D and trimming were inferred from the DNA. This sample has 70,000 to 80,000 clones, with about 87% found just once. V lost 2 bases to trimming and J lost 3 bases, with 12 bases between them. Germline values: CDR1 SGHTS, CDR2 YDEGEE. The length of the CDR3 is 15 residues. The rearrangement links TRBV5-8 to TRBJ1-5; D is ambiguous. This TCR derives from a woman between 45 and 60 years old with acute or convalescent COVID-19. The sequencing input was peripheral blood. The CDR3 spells CASSFFPQSNQPQHF. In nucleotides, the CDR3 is TGTGCCAGCAGCTTTTTTCCACAGTCCAATCAGCCCCAGCATTTT.